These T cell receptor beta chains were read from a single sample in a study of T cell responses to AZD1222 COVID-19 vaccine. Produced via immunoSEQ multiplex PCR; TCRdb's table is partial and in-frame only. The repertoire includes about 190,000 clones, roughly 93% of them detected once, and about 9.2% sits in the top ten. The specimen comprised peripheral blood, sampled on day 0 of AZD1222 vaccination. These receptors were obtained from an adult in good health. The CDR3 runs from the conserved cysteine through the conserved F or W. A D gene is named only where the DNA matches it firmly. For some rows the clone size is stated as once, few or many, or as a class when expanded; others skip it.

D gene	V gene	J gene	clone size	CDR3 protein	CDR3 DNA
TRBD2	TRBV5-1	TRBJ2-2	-	CASSVLAGVGNGELFF	TGCGCCAGCAGCGTATTAGCGGGAGTTGGGAACGGGGAGCTGTTTTTT
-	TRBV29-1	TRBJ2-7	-	CSVGDGPYEQYF	TGCAGCGTCGGGGACGGACCCTACGAGCAGTACTTC
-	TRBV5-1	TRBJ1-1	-	CASSLRPGIISQATEAFF	TGCGCCAGCAGCTTGCGTCCGGGTATAATATCCCAGGCCACTGAAGCTTTCTTT
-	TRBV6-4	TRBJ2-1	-	CASSDSIVLFF	TGTGCCAGCAGTGACTCAATTGTTCTGTTCTTC
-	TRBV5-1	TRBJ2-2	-	CASSLKGQPSNTGELFF	TGCGCCAGCAGCTTGAAAGGCCAGCCCTCGAACACCGGGGAGCTGTTTTTT
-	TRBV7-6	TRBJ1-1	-	CASTDKLTDREPEAFF	TGTGCCAGCACCGACAAGCTGACAGATCGGGAACCTGAAGCTTTCTTT
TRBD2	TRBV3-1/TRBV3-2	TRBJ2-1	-	CASSRINRLAGGEQFF	TGTGCCAGCAGCCGGATAAACCGACTAGCGGGAGGTGAGCAGTTCTTC
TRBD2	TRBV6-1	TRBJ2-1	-	CASSARTSGGYNEQFF	TGTGCCAGCAGTGCCAGGACTAGCGGGGGATACAATGAGCAGTTCTTC
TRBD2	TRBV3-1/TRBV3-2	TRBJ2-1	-	CASSQDQAGNYNEQFF	TGTGCCAGCAGCCAAGATCAAGCGGGGAACTACAATGAGCAGTTCTTC
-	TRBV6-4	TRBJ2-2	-	CASSLRNTGELFF	TGTGCCAGCAGTCTAAGGAACACCGGGGAGCTGTTTTTT
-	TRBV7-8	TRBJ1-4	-	CASSPGQLYEKLFF	TGTGCCAGCAGCCCTGGACAGTTGTATGAAAAACTGTTTTTT
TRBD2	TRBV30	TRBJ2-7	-	CAWSVRLAGVVSYEQYF	TGTGCCTGGAGTGTCAGACTAGCGGGAGTAGTCTCCTACGAGCAGTACTTC
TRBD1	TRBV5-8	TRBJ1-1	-	CASSLMGQITEAFF	TGTGCCAGCAGCTTGATGGGACAGATCACTGAAGCTTTCTTT
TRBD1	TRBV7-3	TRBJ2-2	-	CASSSTGERTGELFF	TGTGCCAGCAGCTCCACAGGGGAGCGCACCGGGGAGCTGTTTTTT
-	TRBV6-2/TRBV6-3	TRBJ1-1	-	CASSYSPGHPWMLNTEAFF	TGTGCCAGCAGTTACTCCCCGGGACATCCCTGGATGTTGAACACTGAAGCTTTCTTT
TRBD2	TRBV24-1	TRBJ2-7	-	CATSESGTSGSIEQYF	TGTGCCACCAGTGAATCCGGGACTAGCGGGAGTATCGAGCAGTACTTC
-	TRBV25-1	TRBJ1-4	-	CASRARNEKLFF	TGTGCCAGCAGGGCACGTAATGAAAAACTGTTTTTT
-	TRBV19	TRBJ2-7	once	CASSISGATYEQYF	TGTGCCAGTAGTATCTCAGGAGCAACCTACGAGCAGTACTTC
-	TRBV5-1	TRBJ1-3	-	CASSFGQSGNTIYF	TGCGCCAGCAGCTTCGGGCAGTCTGGAAACACCATATATTTT
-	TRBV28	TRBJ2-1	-	CASRTEGRVYNEQFF	TGTGCCAGCAGGACCGAAGGCAGGGTCTACAATGAGCAGTTCTTC
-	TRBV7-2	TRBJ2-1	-	CASSLGGYEQFF	TGTGCCAGCAGCTTAGGGGGGTATGAGCAGTTCTTC
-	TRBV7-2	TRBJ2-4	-	CASSELGANIQYF	TGTGCCAGCAGCGAACTAGGGGCAAACATTCAGTACTTC
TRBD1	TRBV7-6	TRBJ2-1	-	CASSSIQGTGAEQFF	TGTGCCAGCAGCTCTATACAAGGGACAGGGGCTGAGCAGTTCTTC
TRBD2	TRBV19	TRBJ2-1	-	CASSIGLAGAPSYNEQFF	TGTGCCAGTAGTATAGGACTAGCGGGAGCCCCCTCCTACAATGAGCAGTTCTTC